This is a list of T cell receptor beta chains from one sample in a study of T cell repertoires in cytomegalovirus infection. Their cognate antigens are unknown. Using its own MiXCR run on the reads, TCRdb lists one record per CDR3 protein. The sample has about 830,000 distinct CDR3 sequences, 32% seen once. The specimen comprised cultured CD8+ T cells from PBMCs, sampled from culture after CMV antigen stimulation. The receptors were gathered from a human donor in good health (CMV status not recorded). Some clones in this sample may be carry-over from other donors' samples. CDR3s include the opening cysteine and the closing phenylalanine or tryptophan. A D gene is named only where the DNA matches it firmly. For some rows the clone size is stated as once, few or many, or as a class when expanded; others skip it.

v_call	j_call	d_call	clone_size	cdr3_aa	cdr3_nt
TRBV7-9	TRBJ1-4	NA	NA	CASAPVSTNEKLFF	TGTGCCAGCGCCCCAGTTTCAACTAATGAAAAACTGTTTTTT
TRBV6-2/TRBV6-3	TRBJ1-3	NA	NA	CASSTSEYRRGNTIYF	TGTGCCAGCAGTACTTCCGAATACAGACGTGGAAACACCATATATTTT
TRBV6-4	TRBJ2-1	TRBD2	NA	CASSGQRGREQFF	TGTGCCAGCAGTGGTCAGCGGGGGAGGGAGCAGTTCTTC
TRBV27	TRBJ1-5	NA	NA	CASSLNRGGEPQHF	TGTGCCAGCAGTTTGAATAGGGGAGGCGAGCCCCAGCATTTT
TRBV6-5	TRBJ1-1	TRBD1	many	CASSYSTGVNTEAFF	TGTGCCAGCAGTTACTCGACAGGGGTGAACACTGAAGCTTTCTTT
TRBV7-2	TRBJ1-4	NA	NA	CASSQQFHGGKGEKLFF	TGTGCCAGCAGCCAACAGTTTCATGGGGGGAAAGGTGAAAAACTGTTTTTT
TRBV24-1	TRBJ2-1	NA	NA	CATSDLRSGDEQFF	TGTGCCACCAGTGATTTGAGGTCAGGGGATGAGCAGTTCTTC
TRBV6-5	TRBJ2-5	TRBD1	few	CASRREGQVQETQYF	TGTGCCAGCAGACGTGAGGGACAGGTCCAAGAGACCCAGTACTTC
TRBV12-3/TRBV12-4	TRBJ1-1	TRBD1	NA	CASSLETGMFTEAFF	TGTGCCAGCAGTTTAGAGACAGGGATGTTCACTGAAGCTTTCTTT
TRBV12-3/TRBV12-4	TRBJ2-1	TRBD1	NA	CASSPEGQGYNEQFF	TGTGCCAGCAGTCCAGAGGGACAGGGGTACAATGAGCAGTTCTTC
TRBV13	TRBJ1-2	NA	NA	CASSLGIGGGYTF	TGTGCCAGCAGCTTAGGCATCGGGGGCGGCTACACCTTC
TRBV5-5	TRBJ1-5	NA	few	CASSLEQGITSNQPQHF	TGTGCCAGCAGCTTGGAACAGGGCATAACTAGCAATCAGCCCCAGCATTTT
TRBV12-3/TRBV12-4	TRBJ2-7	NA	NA	CASSPFWGQLYEQYF	TGTGCCAGCAGTCCCTTTTGGGGGCAGCTCTACGAGCAGTACTTC
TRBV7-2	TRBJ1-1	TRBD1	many	CASSAVTGSEAFF	TGTGCCAGCAGCGCCGTGACAGGGTCTGAAGCTTTCTTT
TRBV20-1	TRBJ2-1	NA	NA	CSASRGSGLNEQFF	TGCAGTGCTAGTAGGGGCAGCGGCTTGAATGAGCAGTTCTTC
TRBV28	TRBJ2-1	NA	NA	CASSPGLSRYNEQFF	TGTGCCAGCAGTCCGGGTCTAAGCCGCTACAATGAGCAGTTCTTC
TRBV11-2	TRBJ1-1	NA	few	CASTLWAAEQGTEAFF	TGTGCCAGCACTTTATGGGCGGCAGAACAAGGCACTGAAGCTTTCTTT
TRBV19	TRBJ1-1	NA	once	CASCWDALGNTEAFF	TGTGCCAGTTGTTGGGACGCCCTGGGGAACACTGAAGCTTTCTTT
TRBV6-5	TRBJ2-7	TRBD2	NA	CASSSIGGFSYEQYF	TGTGCCAGCAGTTCGATCGGGGGGTTCTCCTACGAGCAGTACTTC
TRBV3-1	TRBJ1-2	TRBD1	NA	CASSFQGAEDYGYTF	TGTGCCAGCAGCTTTCAGGGGGCGGAGGACTATGGCTACACCTTC
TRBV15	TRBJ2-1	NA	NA	CATSPPLRDEQFF	TGTGCCACCAGCCCTCCTCTAAGAGATGAGCAGTTCTTC
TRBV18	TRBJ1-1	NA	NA	CASSRLAGNAEAFF	TGTGCCAGCTCACGACTGGCGGGGAACGCTGAAGCTTTCTTT
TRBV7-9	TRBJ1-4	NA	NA	CASSLVASNEKLFF	TGTGCCAGCAGCTTAGTGGCCAGCAATGAAAAACTGTTTTTT
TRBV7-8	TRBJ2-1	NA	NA	CASSSPPTFDPWHEQFF	TGTGCCAGCAGCTCACCTCCGACCTTCGACCCGTGGCATGAGCAGTTCTTC
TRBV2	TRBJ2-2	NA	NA	CASSERQVGPAGELFF	TGTGCCAGCAGTGAAAGACAGGTCGGGCCCGCCGGGGAGCTGTTTTTT
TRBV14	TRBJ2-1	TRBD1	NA	CASSQVTGGSRNEQFF	TGTGCCAGCAGCCAAGTGACAGGGGGCTCTCGGAATGAGCAGTTCTTC
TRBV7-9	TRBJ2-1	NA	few	CASSQTRDPGNEQFF	TGTGCCAGCAGCCAGACCCGGGACCCGGGGAATGAGCAGTTCTTC
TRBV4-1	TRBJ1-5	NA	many	CASSPTDSNQPQHF	TGTGCCAGCAGCCCGACAGATTCAAATCAGCCCCAGCATTTT
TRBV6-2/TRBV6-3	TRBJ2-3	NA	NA	CASSPNFRDSDSTDTQYF	TGTGCCAGCAGTCCAAATTTCCGGGACTCTGACTCCACAGATACGCAGTATTTT
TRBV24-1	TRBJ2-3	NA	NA	CATSDRDTITDTQYF	TGTGCCACCAGTGACCGGGACACAATCACAGATACGCAGTATTTT
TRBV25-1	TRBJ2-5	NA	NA	CASSTNIRETQYF	TGTGCCAGCAGTACCAATATCCGGGAGACCCAGTACTTC
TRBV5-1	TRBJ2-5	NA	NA	CASSLGWVEETQYF	TGCGCCAGCAGCTTGGGCTGGGTTGAGGAGACCCAGTACTTC
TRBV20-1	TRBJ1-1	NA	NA	CSASETAPTQNTEAFF	TGCAGTGCTAGCGAGACAGCGCCGACCCAGAACACTGAAGCTTTCTTT
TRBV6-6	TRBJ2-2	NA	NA	CASILHPVAGELFF	TGTGCCAGCATTCTTCATCCCGTCGCCGGGGAGCTGTTTTTT
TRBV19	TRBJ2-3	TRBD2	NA	CASSPPIAGGLPDTQYF	TGTGCCAGTAGCCCTCCCATAGCGGGGGGGCTCCCAGATACGCAGTATTTT
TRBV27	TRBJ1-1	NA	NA	CASALKENTEAFF	TGTGCCAGTGCCCTCAAGGAGAACACTGAAGCTTTCTTT
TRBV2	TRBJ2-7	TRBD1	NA	CASSEWTGDRYEQYF	TGTGCCAGCAGTGAGTGGACAGGGGACCGCTACGAGCAGTACTTC
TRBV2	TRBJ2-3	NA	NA	CASSEGLSTDTQYF	TGTGCCAGCAGTGAGGGACTGAGCACAGATACGCAGTATTTT
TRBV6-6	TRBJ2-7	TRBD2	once	CASSYSDGGAFEQYF	TGTGCCAGCAGTTACTCGGACGGGGGGGCGTTCGAGCAGTACTTC
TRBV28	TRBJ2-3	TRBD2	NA	CASSLTLAGGADTQYF	TGTGCCAGCAGTTTAACGCTAGCGGGGGGAGCAGATACGCAGTATTTT
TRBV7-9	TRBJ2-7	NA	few	CASSPKSSAAYEQYF	TGTGCCAGCAGCCCTAAGAGTAGTGCGGCCTACGAGCAGTACTTC